This T cell receptor beta chain stems from a study of blood T cell repertoires in COVID-19. Background on the study: Sample material is recorded as cDNA or gDNA derived from T cells, B-cell-depleted T cells, or PBMCs.

V shed 5 bases and J shed 1 base, with 10 bases lying between them. CDR3 size: 14 residues. Germline V CDR1 and CDR2: SGHTA, FQGNSA. TCRdb keeps only in-frame clones here, not all; method: immunoSEQ multiplex PCR. The repertoire holds 270,000 or so clones, with roughly 85% as singletons. What was sequenced was peripheral blood. The V call is TRBV7-2, the J call TRBJ2-3, with a tentative D call TRBD2 (6 bases). This receptor was identified in a woman aged 18-29 years with acute or convalescent COVID-19. Here the CDR3 DNA reads TGTGCCAGCAGCCTAAGACTAGGCACAGATACGCAGTATTTT. This sequence encodes CASSLRLGTDTQYF.